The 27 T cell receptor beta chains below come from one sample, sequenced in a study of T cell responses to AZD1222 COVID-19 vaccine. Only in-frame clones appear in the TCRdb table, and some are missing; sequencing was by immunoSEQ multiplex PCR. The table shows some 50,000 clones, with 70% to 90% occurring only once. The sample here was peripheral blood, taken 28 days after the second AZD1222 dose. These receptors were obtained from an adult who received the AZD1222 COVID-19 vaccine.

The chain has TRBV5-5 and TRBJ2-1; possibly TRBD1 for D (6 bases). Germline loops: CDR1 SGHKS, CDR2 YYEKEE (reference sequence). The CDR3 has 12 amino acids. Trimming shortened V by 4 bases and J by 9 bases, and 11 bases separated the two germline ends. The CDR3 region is CASSETGLEQFF. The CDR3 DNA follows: TGTGCCAGCAGCGAAACAGGGCTTGAGCAGTTCTTC.

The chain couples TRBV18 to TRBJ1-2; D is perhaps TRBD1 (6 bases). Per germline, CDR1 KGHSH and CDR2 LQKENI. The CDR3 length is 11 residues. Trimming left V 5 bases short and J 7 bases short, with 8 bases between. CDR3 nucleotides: TGTGCCAGCTCAGCGACAGGTGGCTACACCTTC. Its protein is CASSATGGYTF.

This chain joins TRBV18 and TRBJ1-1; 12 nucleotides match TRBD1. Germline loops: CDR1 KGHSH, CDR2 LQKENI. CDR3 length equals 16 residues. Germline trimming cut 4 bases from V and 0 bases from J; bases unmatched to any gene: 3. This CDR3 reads CASSRGTGGLNTEAFF. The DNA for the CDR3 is TGTGCCAGCTCACGGGGGACAGGGGGCCTGAACACTGAAGCTTTCTTT.

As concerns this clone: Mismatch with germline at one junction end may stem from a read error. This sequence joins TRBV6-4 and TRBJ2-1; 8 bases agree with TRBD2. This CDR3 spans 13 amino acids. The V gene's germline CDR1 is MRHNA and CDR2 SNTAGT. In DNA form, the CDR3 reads TGTGCCAGCAGGGAACCGTTAGCGGGGCCCGGGGTCTTC. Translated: CASREPLAGPGVF.

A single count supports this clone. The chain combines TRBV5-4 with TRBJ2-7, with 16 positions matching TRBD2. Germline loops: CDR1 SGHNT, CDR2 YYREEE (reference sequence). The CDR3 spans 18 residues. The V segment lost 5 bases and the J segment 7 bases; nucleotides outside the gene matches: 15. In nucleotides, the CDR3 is TGTGCCAGCAGTTCTCCGGGACTAGCGGGAGGGACCCCTGGGGAGCAGTACTTC. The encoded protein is CASSSPGLAGGTPGEQYF.

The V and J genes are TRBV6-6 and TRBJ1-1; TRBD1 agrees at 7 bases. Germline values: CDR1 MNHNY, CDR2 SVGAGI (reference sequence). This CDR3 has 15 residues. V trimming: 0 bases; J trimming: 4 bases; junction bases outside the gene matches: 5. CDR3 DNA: TGTGCCAGCAGTTACTCGATGACAGGGCGCACTGAAGCTTTCTTT. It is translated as CASSYSMTGRTEAFF.

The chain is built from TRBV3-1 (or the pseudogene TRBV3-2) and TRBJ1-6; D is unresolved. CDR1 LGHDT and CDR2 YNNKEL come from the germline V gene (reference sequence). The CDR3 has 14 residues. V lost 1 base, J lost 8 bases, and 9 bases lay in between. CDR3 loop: CASSQGHGDSPLHF. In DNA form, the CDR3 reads TGTGCCAGCAGCCAAGGACACGGAGATTCACCCCTCCACTTT.

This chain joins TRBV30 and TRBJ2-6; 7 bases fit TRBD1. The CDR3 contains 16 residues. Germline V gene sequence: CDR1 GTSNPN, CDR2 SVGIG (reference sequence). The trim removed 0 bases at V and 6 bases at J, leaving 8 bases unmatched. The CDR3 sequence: CAWSVWTGLSANVLTF. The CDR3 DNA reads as TGTGCCTGGAGTGTGTGGACAGGCCTCTCGGCCAACGTCCTGACTTTC.

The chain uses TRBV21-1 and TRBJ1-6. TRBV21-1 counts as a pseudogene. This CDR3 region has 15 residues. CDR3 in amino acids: CASTEDGPCNSPLHF. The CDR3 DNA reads TGTGCCAGCACCGAGGACGGACCCTGTAATTCACCCCTCCACTTT.

Here the CDR3 reads CASSPREGAFGYTF. The CDR3 nucleotides read TGTGCCAGTAGTCCTAGGGAGGGGGCCTTTGGCTACACCTTC. The rearrangement links TRBV19 to TRBJ1-2; 7 nucleotides match TRBD1. There are 14 residues in the CDR3. Germline V gene data show CDR1 as LNHDA and CDR2 as SQIVND (reference sequence). With V trimmed by 5 bases and J by 7 bases, 10 bases remained unmatched.

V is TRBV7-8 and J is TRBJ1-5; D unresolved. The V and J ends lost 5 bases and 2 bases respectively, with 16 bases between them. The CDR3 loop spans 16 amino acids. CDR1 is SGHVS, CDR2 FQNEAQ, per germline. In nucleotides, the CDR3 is TGTGCCAGCAGCCCAGAGGGTCCCTGGCGCAATCAGCCCCAGCATTTT. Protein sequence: CASSPEGPWRNQPQHF.

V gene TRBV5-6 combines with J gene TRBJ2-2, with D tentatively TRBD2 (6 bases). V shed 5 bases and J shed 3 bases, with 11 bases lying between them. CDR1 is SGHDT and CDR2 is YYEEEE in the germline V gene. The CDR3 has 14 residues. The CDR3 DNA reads TGTGCCAGCAGTTGGGCGGGGTACACCGGGGAGCTGTTTTTT. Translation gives CASSWAGYTGELFF.

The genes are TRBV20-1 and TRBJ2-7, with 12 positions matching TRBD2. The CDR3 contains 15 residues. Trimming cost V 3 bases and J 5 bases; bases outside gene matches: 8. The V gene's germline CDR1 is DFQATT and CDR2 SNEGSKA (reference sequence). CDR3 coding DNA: TGCAGTGCTAGTCCGACTAGCGGGAGATCCAACGAGCAGTACTTC. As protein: CSASPTSGRSNEQYF.

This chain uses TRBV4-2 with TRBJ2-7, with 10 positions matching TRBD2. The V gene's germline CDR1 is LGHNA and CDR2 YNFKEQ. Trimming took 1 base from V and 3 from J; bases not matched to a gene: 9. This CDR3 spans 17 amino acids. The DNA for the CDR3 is TGTGCCAGCAGCCAAGTTTCCGGGACTAGCGTTCTCTACGAGCAGTACTTC. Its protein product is CASSQVSGTSVLYEQYF.

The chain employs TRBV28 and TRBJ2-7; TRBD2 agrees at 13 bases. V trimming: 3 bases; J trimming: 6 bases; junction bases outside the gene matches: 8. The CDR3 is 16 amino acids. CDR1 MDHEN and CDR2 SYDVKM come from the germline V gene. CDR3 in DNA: TGTGCCAGCAGTTTCCACTGGACTAGCGGGAGAAGCGAGCAGTACTTC. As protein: CASSFHWTSGRSEQYF.

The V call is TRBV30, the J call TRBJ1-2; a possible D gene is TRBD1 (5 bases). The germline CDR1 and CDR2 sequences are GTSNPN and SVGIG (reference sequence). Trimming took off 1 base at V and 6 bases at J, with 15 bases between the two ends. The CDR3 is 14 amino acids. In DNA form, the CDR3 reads TGTGCCTGGAGTGAATTCGGGGAAGGGGATGGCTACACCTTC. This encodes CAWSEFGEGDGYTF.

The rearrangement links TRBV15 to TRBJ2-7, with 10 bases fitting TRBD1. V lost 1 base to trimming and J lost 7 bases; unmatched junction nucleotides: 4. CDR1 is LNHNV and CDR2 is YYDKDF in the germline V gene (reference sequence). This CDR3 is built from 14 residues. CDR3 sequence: CATSRGQGAREQYF. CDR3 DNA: TGTGCCACCAGCAGAGGACAGGGGGCCAGGGAGCAGTACTTC.

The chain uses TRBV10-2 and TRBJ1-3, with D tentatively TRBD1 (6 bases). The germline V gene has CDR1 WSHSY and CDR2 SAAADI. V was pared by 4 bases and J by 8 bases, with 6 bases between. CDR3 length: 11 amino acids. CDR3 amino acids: CASSAGDTIYF. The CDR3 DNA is TGCGCCAGCAGTGCAGGGGACACCATATATTTT.

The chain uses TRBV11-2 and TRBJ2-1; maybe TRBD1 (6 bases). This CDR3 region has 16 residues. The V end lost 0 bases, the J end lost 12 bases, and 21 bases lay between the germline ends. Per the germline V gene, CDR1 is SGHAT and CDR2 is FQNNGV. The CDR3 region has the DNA TGTGCCAGCAGCTTAGATTTGGTTAGCCTCAGGGGCGGGCAGTTCTTC. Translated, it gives CASSLDLVSLRGGQFF.

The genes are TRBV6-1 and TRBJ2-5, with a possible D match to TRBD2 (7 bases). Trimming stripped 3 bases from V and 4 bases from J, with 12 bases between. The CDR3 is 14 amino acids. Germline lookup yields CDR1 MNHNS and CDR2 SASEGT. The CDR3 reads CASSDQGGGETQYF. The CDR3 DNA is TGTGCCAGCAGTGACCAGGGAGGGGGAGAGACCCAGTACTTC.

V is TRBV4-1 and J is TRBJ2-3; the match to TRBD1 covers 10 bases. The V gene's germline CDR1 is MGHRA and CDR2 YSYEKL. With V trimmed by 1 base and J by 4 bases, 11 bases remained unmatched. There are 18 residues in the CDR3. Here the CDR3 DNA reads TGCGCCAGCAGCCAAGTTTGTCGCGACAGGGGGCAATCAGATACGCAGTATTTT. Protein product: CASSQVCRDRGQSDTQYF.

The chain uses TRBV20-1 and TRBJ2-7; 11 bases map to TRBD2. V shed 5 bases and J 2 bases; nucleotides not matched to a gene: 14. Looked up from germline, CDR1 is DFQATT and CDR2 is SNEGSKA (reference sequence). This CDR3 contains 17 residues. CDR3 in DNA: TGCAGTGCTCGTGGGCAGACGGGACTAGCGGACGCCTACGAGCAGTACTTC. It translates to CSARGQTGLADAYEQYF.

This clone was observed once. CDR3 in amino acids: CASSSRTGGDEQYF. For the CDR3, the DNA is TGCGCCAGCAGCTCACGGACAGGGGGGGACGAGCAGTACTTC. V is TRBV5-1 and J is TRBJ2-7; 10 positions match TRBD1. The germline V gene has CDR1 SGHRS and CDR2 YFSETQ. V dropped 3 bases and J dropped 5; count of bases not matched to a gene: 5. The CDR3 is made up of 14 amino acids. The full variable domain, rest sourced from reference TRBV5-1 and TRBJ2-7, is KAGVTQTPRYLIKTRGQQVTLSCSPISGHRSVSWYQQTPGQGLQFLFEYFSETQRNKGNFPGRFSGRQFSNSRSEMNVSTLELGDSALYLCASSSRTGGDEQYFGPGTRLTVT.

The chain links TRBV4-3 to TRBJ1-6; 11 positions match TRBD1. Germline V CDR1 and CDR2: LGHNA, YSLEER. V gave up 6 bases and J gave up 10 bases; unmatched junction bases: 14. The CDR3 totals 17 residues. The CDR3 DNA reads TGCGCCAGCAGTCTTGGACTCCGGGACAGGGGGTCCTCACCCCTCCACTTT. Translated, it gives CASSLGLRDRGSSPLHF.

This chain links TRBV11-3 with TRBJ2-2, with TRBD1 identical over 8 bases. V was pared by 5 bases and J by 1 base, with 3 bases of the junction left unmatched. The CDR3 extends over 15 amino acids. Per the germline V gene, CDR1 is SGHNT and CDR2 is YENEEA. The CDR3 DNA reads TGTGCCAGCAGCGTCGACAGGGGGAACACCGGGGAGCTGTTTTTT. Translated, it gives CASSVDRGNTGELFF.

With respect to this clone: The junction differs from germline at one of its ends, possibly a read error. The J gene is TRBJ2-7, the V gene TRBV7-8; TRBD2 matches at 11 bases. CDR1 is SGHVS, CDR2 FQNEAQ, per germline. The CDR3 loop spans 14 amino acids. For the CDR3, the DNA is TGTGCCAGCAGATTAGCGGGAGGGTCCTACGAGCAGTACTTC. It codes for CASRLAGGSYEQYF.

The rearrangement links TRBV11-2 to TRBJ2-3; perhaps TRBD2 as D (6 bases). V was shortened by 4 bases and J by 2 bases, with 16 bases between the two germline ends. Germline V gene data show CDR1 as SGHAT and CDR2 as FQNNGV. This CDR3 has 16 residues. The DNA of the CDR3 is TGTGCCAGCAGCTCTCTGGGGGGTGGACCCACAGATACGCAGTATTTT. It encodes CASSSLGGGPTDTQYF. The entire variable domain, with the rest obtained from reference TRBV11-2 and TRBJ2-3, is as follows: EAGVAQSPRYKIIEKRQSVAFWCNPISGHATLYWYQQILGQGPKLLIQFQNNGVVDDSQLPKDRFSAERLKGVDSTLKIQPAKLEDSAVYLCASSSLGGGPTDTQYFGPGTRLTVL.